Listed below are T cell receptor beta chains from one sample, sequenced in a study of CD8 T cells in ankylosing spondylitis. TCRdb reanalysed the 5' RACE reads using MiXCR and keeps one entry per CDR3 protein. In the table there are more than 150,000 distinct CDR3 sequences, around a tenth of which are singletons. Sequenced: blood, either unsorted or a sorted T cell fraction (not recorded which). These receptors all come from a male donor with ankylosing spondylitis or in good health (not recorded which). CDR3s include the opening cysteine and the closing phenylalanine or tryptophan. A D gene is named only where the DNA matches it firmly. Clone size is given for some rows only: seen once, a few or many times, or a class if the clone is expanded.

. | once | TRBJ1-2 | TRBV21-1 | CASSTRTGTGYTF | TGTGCCAGCAGCACTCGGACAGGGACCGGCTACACCTTC
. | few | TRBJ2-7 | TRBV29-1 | CSVVQGTSSYEQYF | TGCAGCGTTGTTCAGGGTACTTCTTCCTACGAGCAGTACTTC
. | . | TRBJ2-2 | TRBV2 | CASSDNPPTSTGELFF | TGTGCCAGCAGTGACAACCCCCCTACAAGCACCGGGGAGCTGTTTTTT
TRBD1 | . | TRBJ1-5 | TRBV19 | CASSSLEGQANNQPQHF | TGTGCCAGTAGTAGTTTAGAGGGACAGGCGAATAATCAGCCCCAGCATTTT
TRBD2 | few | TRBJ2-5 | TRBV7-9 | CASSLVSGRGQETQYF | TGTGCCAGCAGCTTAGTGAGCGGGAGAGGACAAGAGACCCAGTACTTC
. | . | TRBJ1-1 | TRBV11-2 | CASSRGLGGVGGLNTEAFF | TGTGCCAGCAGTCGAGGGCTGGGGGGGGTTGGGGGTCTAAACACTGAAGCTTTCTTT
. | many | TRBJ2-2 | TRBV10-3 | CAISDTGELFF | TGTGCCATCAGTGATACCGGGGAGCTGTTTTTT
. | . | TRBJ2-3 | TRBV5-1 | CASSLQQGPTDTQYF | TGCGCCAGCAGCCTCCAACAGGGACCCACAGATACGCAGTATTTT
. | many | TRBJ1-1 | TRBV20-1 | CSARNWLGAGLSTTEAFF | TGCAGTGCTAGAAACTGGCTTGGGGCAGGGCTTTCTACCACTGAAGCTTTCTTT
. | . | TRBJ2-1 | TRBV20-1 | CSAKGPGEVRNEQFF | TGCAGTGCTAAAGGTCCGGGAGAGGTTCGCAATGAGCAGTTCTTC
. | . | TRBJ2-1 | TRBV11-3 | CASSPPPGHWGNEQFF | TGTGCCAGCAGCCCCCCGCCGGGACACTGGGGCAATGAGCAGTTCTTC
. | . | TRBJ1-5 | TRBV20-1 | CSASEGGGDNQPQHF | TGCAGTGCTAGTGAAGGGGGAGGTGACAATCAGCCCCAGCATTTT
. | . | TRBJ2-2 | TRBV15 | CATSRARGTGELFF | TGTGCCACCAGCAGAGCGAGGGGAACCGGGGAGCTGTTTTTT
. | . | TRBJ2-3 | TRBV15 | CATSRHAGTGSTDTQYF | TGTGCCACCAGCAGACACGCCGGGACGGGGAGCACAGATACGCAGTATTTT
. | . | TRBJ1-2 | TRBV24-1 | CATSDDTYGYTF | TGTGCCACCAGTGATGACACCTATGGCTACACCTTC
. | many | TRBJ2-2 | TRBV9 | CASSVGPGNTGELFF | TGTGCCAGCAGCGTAGGACCGGGGAACACCGGGGAGCTGTTTTTT
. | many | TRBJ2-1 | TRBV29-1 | CSVRAEEQFF | TGCAGCGTGCGAGCGGAGGAGCAGTTCTTC
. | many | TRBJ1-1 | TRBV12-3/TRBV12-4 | CASRSGVENTEAFF | TGTGCCAGCAGGTCGGGGGTCGAGAACACTGAAGCTTTCTTT
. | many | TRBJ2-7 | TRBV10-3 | CAISESQGEQYF | TGTGCCATCAGTGAGTCGCAGGGCGAGCAGTACTTC
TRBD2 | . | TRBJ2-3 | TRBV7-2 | CASSPGTSGKVDTQYF | TGTGCCAGCAGCCCTGGGACTAGCGGGAAGGTGGATACGCAGTATTTT
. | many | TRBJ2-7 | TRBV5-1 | CASNDRSGRNEQYF | TGCGCCAGCAACGATCGGAGCGGCCGAAACGAGCAGTACTTC
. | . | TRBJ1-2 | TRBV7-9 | CASSLESDRPLFYGYTF | TGTGCCAGCAGCCTAGAGTCGGATCGACCCTTATTTTATGGCTACACCTTC
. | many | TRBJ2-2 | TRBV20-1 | CSARDPADYTGELFF | TGCAGTGCTAGAGATCCGGCAGATTACACCGGGGAGCTGTTTTTT
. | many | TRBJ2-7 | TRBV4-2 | CASSPWGALYEQYF | TGTGCCAGCAGCCCTTGGGGGGCCCTCTACGAGCAGTACTTC
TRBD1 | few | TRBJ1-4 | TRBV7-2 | CASSPRTGAKLFF | TGTGCCAGCAGCCCACGGACAGGTGCAAAACTGTTTTTT
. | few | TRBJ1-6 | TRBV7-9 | CASSSGARTDSPLHF | TGTGCCAGCAGCTCGGGGGCAAGGACGGATTCACCCCTCCACTTT
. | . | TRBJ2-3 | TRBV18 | CASSPSSGDFSSTDTQYF | TGTGCCAGCTCACCTAGTAGCGGAGATTTCTCTAGCACAGATACGCAGTATTTT
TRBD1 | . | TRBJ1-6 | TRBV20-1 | CSAEGGQGTYNSPLHF | TGCAGTGCCGAGGGGGGACAGGGAACGTATAATTCACCCCTCCACTTT
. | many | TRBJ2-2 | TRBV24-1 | CATSDPDTINTGELFF | TGTGCCACCAGTGATCCAGACACAATCAACACCGGGGAGCTGTTTTTT
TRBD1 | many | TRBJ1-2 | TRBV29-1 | CSVAGTEYGYTF | TGCAGCGTTGCCGGGACAGAGTATGGCTACACCTTC
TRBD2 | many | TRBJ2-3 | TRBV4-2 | CASLLRGGSGRRDADTQYF | TGTGCCAGCCTCCTAAGGGGGGGGAGCGGGAGAAGGGATGCAGATACGCAGTATTTT
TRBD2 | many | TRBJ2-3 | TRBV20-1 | CSARISGGATDTQYF | TGCAGTGCTAGAATTAGCGGGGGGGCTACAGATACGCAGTATTTT
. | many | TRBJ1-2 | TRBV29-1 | CSVDTLQGPYGYTF | TGCAGCGTTGATACCCTACAGGGACCCTATGGCTACACCTTC
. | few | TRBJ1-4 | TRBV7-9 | CASSLTSGTPNEKLFF | TGTGCCAGCAGCTTAACGAGCGGCACGCCTAATGAAAAACTGTTTTTT
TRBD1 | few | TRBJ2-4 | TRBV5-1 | CASSLNRGQSIQYF | TGCGCCAGCAGCTTGAACAGGGGACAGAGCATTCAGTACTTC
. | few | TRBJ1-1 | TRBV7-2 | CASSPVSDQAAAFF | TGTGCCAGCAGTCCCGTATCGGATCAGGCGGCGGCTTTCTTT
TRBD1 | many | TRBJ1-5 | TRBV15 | CATSRDGWDRGLQPQHF | TGTGCCACCAGCAGAGATGGCTGGGACAGGGGGCTTCAGCCCCAGCATTTT
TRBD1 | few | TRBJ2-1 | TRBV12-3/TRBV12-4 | CASSSGQGWGNEQFF | TGTGCCAGCAGTTCGGGACAGGGATGGGGGAATGAGCAGTTCTTC
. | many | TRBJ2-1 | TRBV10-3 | CAISGGNANEQFF | TGTGCCATCAGTGGCGGGAACGCCAATGAGCAGTTCTTC
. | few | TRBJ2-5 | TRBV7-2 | CASSPPPGRETQYF | TGTGCCAGCAGCCCCCCCCCAGGGCGTGAGACCCAGTACTTC
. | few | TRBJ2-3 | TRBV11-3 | CASSPESRSTDTQYF | TGTGCCAGCAGCCCCGAGAGTAGGAGCACAGATACGCAGTATTTT
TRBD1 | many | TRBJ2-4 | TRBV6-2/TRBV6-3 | CASSVGSLDRVRAKNIQYF | TGTGCCAGCTCAGTTGGTAGCTTGGACAGGGTTCGGGCCAAAAACATTCAGTACTTC